The next 32 T cell receptor beta chains were all read from a single sample in a study of blood T cell repertoires in COVID-19. The data were produced by immunoSEQ multiplex PCR, yet TCRdb's version contains in-frame clones alone and is incomplete. The table shows about 100,000 clones, with about 90% occurring only once. The sequenced sample was peripheral blood. The receptors here all came from a man younger than 45 in a cohort sampled during active COVID-19.

The rearrangement uses TRBV30 and TRBJ1-6, with 7 bases identical to TRBD1. Germline CDR1 reads GTSNPN; CDR2 reads SVGIG (reference sequence). The CDR3 consists of 13 residues. The V gene end was trimmed by 5 bases and the J gene end by 6 bases; junction bases not matched to a gene: 4. As DNA, the CDR3 is TGTGCCTGGGGACAGGCGCCTAATTCACCCCTCCACTTT. Translating it yields CAWGQAPNSPLHF. The whole variable domain, remainder taken from reference TRBV30 and TRBJ1-6, is SQTIHQWPATLVQPVGSPLSLECTVEGTSNPNLYWYRQAAGRGLQLLFYSVGIGQISSEVPQNLSASRPQDRQFILSSKKLLLSDSGFYLCAWGQAPNSPLHFGNGTRLTVT.

The chain recombines TRBV19 with TRBJ2-1; 14 nucleotides match TRBD2. Trimming took 8 bases from V and 10 from J; bases not matched to a gene: 16. The CDR3 consists of 17 residues. Looked up from germline, CDR1 is LNHDA and CDR2 is SQIVND (reference sequence). This CDR3 is CASSPGTGGTSGGEQFF. CDR3 coding DNA: TGTGCCAGTTCCCCCGGGACAGGGGGGACTAGCGGGGGAGAGCAGTTCTTC.

The chain employs TRBV11-2 and TRBJ1-6; TRBD1 is a possible D gene (5 bases). Looked up from germline, CDR1 is SGHAT and CDR2 is FQNNGV. Trimming left V 0 bases short and J 2 bases short, with 11 bases between. The CDR3 consists of 17 residues. In DNA form, the CDR3 reads TGTGCCAGCAGCTTAGAAGGGGTAACGGCCTATAATTCACCCCTCCACTTT. Translating gives CASSLEGVTAYNSPLHF.

This CDR3 reads CASRTRDRGGETQYF. In DNA form, the CDR3 reads TGTGCCAGCAGGACCCGGGACAGGGGGGGAGAGACCCAGTACTTC. The chain couples TRBV6-5 to TRBJ2-5; 11 bases fit TRBD1. The CDR3 runs 15 residues. Germline V CDR1 and CDR2: MNHEY, SVGAGI. Trimming removed 6 bases from V and 4 bases from J; junction bases left unmatched: 7.

There are a few counts of this clone. The V gene is TRBV19, the J gene TRBJ2-7, with TRBD2 matching 8 bases. V was clipped by 5 bases and J by 2 bases; unmatched bases: 8. From germline, CDR1 is LNHDA and CDR2 SQIVND (reference sequence). CDR3 size: 15 residues. CDR3 nucleotides: TGTGCCAGTAGTGTGGTGTTAGCGGGGCCCTACGAGCAGTACTTC. This gives the protein CASSVVLAGPYEQYF. Full variable domain (remainder filled in from reference TRBV19 and TRBJ2-7): DGGITQSPKYLFRKEGQNVTLSCEQNLNHDAMYWYRQDPGQGLRLIYYSQIVNDFQKGDIAEGYSVSREKKESFPLTVTSAQKNPTAFYLCASSVVLAGPYEQYFGPGTRLTVT.

The CDR3 nucleotides are TGCGCCAGCAGCTCCCAGACAGGTCCTGGGGAGACCCAGTACTTC. Protein sequence: CASSSQTGPGETQYF. The rearrangement joins TRBV5-1 to TRBJ2-5, with a tentative D call TRBD1 (6 bases). CDR1 and CDR2 from the germline V gene are SGHRS and YFSETQ. Trimming shortened V by 3 bases and J by 5 bases, and 17 bases separated the two germline ends. The CDR3 spans 15 residues.

The CDR3 loop reads CSASPLPGPSQGRSGYTF. The CDR3, as DNA: TGCAGTGCTAGTCCCCTTCCTGGCCCGTCGCAGGGAAGAAGCGGCTACACCTTC. The rearrangement links TRBV20-1 to TRBJ1-2, with D possibly TRBD1 on 5 matching bases. This CDR3 is built from 18 residues. Germline lookup yields CDR1 DFQATT and CDR2 SNEGSKA (reference sequence). Trimming shortened V by 3 bases and J by 8 bases, and 31 bases separated the two germline ends.

This chain connects TRBV4-1 to TRBJ2-1; possible D gene TRBD2, 6 bases. Trimming removed 4 bases from V and 7 bases from J, with 26 bases in between. CDR1 and CDR2 from the germline V gene are MGHRA and YSYEKL. CDR3 length: 18 amino acids. Here the CDR3 reads CASSLSGPLLKNSNEQFF. The CDR3 region has the DNA TGCGCCAGCAGCCTTAGCGGACCGCTCCTCAAAAACTCAAATGAGCAGTTCTTC.

The sample holds one count of this clone. The V call is TRBV19, the J call TRBJ1-6, with 11 bases lining up with TRBD1. Germline V gene sequence: CDR1 LNHDA, CDR2 SQIVND (reference sequence). This CDR3 has 13 residues. Germline trimming cut 11 bases from V and 9 bases from J; bases unmatched to any gene: 6. CDR3 amino acids: CAAQGQGGSPLHF. DNA for the CDR3: TGTGCCGCCCAGGGACAGGGGGGTTCACCCCTCCACTTT.

The chain links TRBV6-5 to TRBJ1-3, with D unclear. With 2 bases removed from V and 0 bases from J, the gap between germline ends came to 11 bases. The germline CDR1 and CDR2 sequences are MNHEY and SVGAGI. This CDR3 spans 16 amino acids. CDR3 bases: TGTGCCAGCAGTTACGCCAGTGAATACTCTGGAAACACCATATATTTT. It codes for CASSYASEYSGNTIYF.

This clone was observed a handful of times. The chain is built from TRBV11-2 and TRBJ2-7; the D is unclear. The V and J ends lost 3 bases and 0 bases respectively, with 12 bases between them. The CDR3 consists of 15 residues. The V gene's germline CDR1 is SGHAT and CDR2 FQNNGV. CDR3 DNA: TGTGCCAGCAGCTTTAAGAGTACGGGCTCCTACGAGCAGTACTTC. Translated: CASSFKSTGSYEQYF.

The chain is built from TRBV21-1 and TRBJ1-2; no DNA check was done on the table's D call, TRBD1. TRBV21-1 is listed as a pseudogene. The CDR3 runs to 14 residues. The CDR3 loop is CASSPQYRGYGYTF. CDR3 sequence (DNA): TGTGCCAGCAGCCCACAGTACAGGGGGTATGGCTACACCTTC.

This chain joins TRBV7-2 and TRBJ2-3; TRBD2 matches 8 bases. The CDR3 contains 15 residues. CDR1 is SGHTA, CDR2 FQGNSA, per germline. The ends lost 3 bases at V and 6 bases at J; junction bases unmatched: 8. In DNA form, the CDR3 reads TGTGCCAGCAGCTTGGTAGCGGGGCCCTCGGATACGCAGTATTTT. Translated, it gives CASSLVAGPSDTQYF.

The genes are TRBV5-1 and TRBJ1-3; D ambiguous. The CDR3 length is 14 residues. Germline V gives CDR1 SGHRS, CDR2 YFSETQ. V was cut by 0 bases and J by 6 bases, with 10 bases left in between. CDR3 DNA: TGCGCCAGCAGCTTGGGAGGATTGGAAAACACCATATATTTT. It specifies CASSLGGLENTIYF.

The chain links TRBV29-1 to TRBJ1-1; D not resolved. CDR3 length: 12 amino acids. Germline V gene lookup returns CDR1 SQVTM and CDR2 ANQGSEA. V was pared by 4 bases and J by 7 bases, with 13 bases between. CDR3 coding DNA: TGCAGCGTTGCTCCATCGTCCGGTGAAGCTTTCTTT. It encodes CSVAPSSGEAFF.

This rearrangement joins TRBV7-3 to TRBJ2-1, with D possibly TRBD2 on 6 matching bases. Trimming shortened V by 5 bases and J by 7 bases, and 21 bases separated the two germline ends. CDR3 length: 16 amino acids. Germline V lookup: CDR1 SGHTA, CDR2 FQGTGA. Written as DNA, the CDR3 is TGTGCCAGCAGCCTAAGAGCGGGTCTCGGTTGGAATGAGCAGTTCTTC. Translated, it gives CASSLRAGLGWNEQFF.

This chain joins TRBV5-1 and TRBJ2-7; possibly TRBD2 for D (6 bases). The CDR3 totals 15 residues. V dropped 3 bases and J dropped 0 bases, with 13 bases sitting between them. CDR1 is SGHRS, CDR2 YFSETQ, per germline. The CDR3 spells CASSYSGSSSYEQYF. As DNA, the CDR3 is TGCGCCAGCAGCTACAGCGGGTCAAGCTCCTACGAGCAGTACTTC. The full variable domain, rest sourced from reference TRBV5-1 and TRBJ2-7, is KAGVTQTPRYLIKTRGQQVTLSCSPISGHRSVSWYQQTPGQGLQFLFEYFSETQRNKGNFPGRFSGRQFSNSRSEMNVSTLELGDSALYLCASSYSGSSSYEQYFGPGTRLTVT.

This chain joins TRBV3-1 (or the pseudogene TRBV3-2) and TRBJ2-7; TRBD1 matches 10 bases. Germline V gene lookup returns CDR1 LGHDT and CDR2 YNNKEL (reference sequence). The junction had 3 bases not matched to a gene; V was cut back by 0 bases and J by 4 bases. CDR3 length: 15 amino acids. CDR3 DNA: TGTGCCAGCAGCCAAGACGGGGACAGGGGATACGAGCAGTACTTC. Translated, it gives CASSQDGDRGYEQYF.

This chain connects TRBV9 to TRBJ2-1, with 8 bases that match TRBD2. The V segment lost 3 bases and the J segment 8 bases; nucleotides outside the gene matches: 7. Germline V gene lookup returns CDR1 SGDLS and CDR2 YYNGEE. The CDR3 extends over 14 amino acids. CDR3 loop: CASSANSGGDEQFF. The DNA for the CDR3 is TGTGCCAGCAGCGCCAACTCGGGAGGGGATGAGCAGTTCTTC. Together with reference TRBV9 and TRBJ2-1, the CDR3 gives the full variable domain: DSGVTQTPKHLITATGQRVTLRCSPRSGDLSVYWYQQSLDQGLQFLIQYYNGEERAKGNILERFSAQQFPDLHSELNLSSLELGDSALYFCASSANSGGDEQFFGPGTRLTVL.

This rearrangement joins TRBV5-6 to TRBJ2-4; D possibly corresponds to TRBD1 (5 bases). The germline gives CDR1 SGHDT, CDR2 YYEEEE. V was trimmed by 5 bases and J by 4 bases, leaving 13 bases between them. The CDR3 contains 14 residues. The CDR3: CASRLYKGKNIQYF. The CDR3, as DNA: TGTGCCAGCAGACTGTACAAGGGGAAAAACATTCAGTACTTC.

The sample holds one count of this clone. The rearrangement joins TRBV27 to TRBJ2-1, with D perhaps TRBD1 (6 bases). The germline gives CDR1 MNHEY, CDR2 SMNVEV (reference sequence). The CDR3 totals 11 residues. V was pared by 7 bases and J by 9 bases, with 10 bases between. The CDR3 region has the DNA TGTGCCAGCACAGGGGTCAGTGAGCAGTTCTTC. Its protein product is CASTGVSEQFF.

CDR3 sequence (DNA): TGTGCCAGCTCACTGATTTCAGAGGGTGGATCTGAAGCTTTCTTT. It is translated as CASSLISEGGSEAFF. This rearrangement joins TRBV18 to TRBJ1-1, with D unresolved. V shed 4 bases and J shed 6 bases, with 18 bases lying between them. The CDR3 consists of 15 residues. Germline CDR1 reads KGHSH; CDR2 reads LQKENI. The complete variable domain, with remaining parts taken from reference TRBV18 and TRBJ1-1, reads NAGVMQNPRHLVRRRGQEARLRCSPMKGHSHVYWYRQLPEEGLKFMVYLQKENIIDESGMPKERFSAEFPKEGPSILRIQQVVRGDSAAYFCASSLISEGGSEAFFGQGTRLTVV.

This chain joins TRBV5-1 and TRBJ1-1, with 7 nucleotides matching TRBD1. The CDR3 has 12 residues. Germline CDR1 reads SGHRS; CDR2 reads YFSETQ. The V and J ends lost 0 bases and 7 bases, in that order; junction bases with no gene match: 0. Here the CDR3 DNA reads TGCGCCAGCAGCTTGGGGGACAGTGAAGCTTTCTTT. Encoded protein: CASSLGDSEAFF.

The chain is built from TRBV7-2 and TRBJ1-2; D is uncertain. CDR3 length: 13 amino acids. Germline V gene lookup returns CDR1 SGHTA and CDR2 FQGNSA. Deletions cut 4 bases from V and 4 bases from J, with 10 bases between. The CDR3 bases are TGTGCCAGCAGCTCGACGGGAAGCTATGGCTACACCTTC. It specifies CASSSTGSYGYTF.

The chain joins TRBV12-3 or TRBV12-4 to TRBJ1-3, with D unclear. This CDR3 spans 12 amino acids. The V gene lost 5 bases and the J gene lost 3 bases, with 5 bases spanning the gap. This CDR3 reads CASSRDGNTIYF. The CDR3, as DNA: TGTGCCAGCAGTCGAGATGGAAACACCATATATTTT.

The rearrangement joins TRBV29-1 to TRBJ2-7, with D possibly TRBD2 on 6 matching bases. Germline-derived CDR1 and CDR2 are SQVTM and ANQGSEA. The CDR3 has 13 amino acids. V was pared by 1 base and J by 2 bases, with 9 bases between. The CDR3 DNA reads as TGCAGCGTTGAAGGTGGAGGGGCCTACGAGCAGTACTTC. Protein sequence: CSVEGGGAYEQYF.

V gene TRBV5-6 combines with J gene TRBJ1-1; a weak D match, TRBD1 (5 bases). The germline gives CDR1 SGHDT, CDR2 YYEEEE. V was pared by 2 bases and J by 1 base, with 6 bases between. CDR3 length equals 13 residues. CDR3 nucleotide sequence: TGTGCCAGCAGCTTTACAGGGAACACTGAAGCTTTCTTT. Amino acids: CASSFTGNTEAFF.

J is TRBJ1-6 and V is TRBV12-5, with 8 nucleotides matching TRBD1. Looked up from germline, CDR1 is LGHNT and CDR2 is FRNRAP. The V segment lost 7 bases and the J segment 7 bases; nucleotides outside the gene matches: 9. The CDR3 is made up of 15 amino acids. CDR3 region: CASVEDRGRNSPLHF. In DNA form, the CDR3 reads TGTGCTAGTGTCGAAGACAGGGGTCGGAATTCACCCCTCCACTTT. Using reference TRBV12-5 and TRBJ1-6 for the parts outside the CDR3, the full variable domain is DARVTQTPRHKVTEMGQEVTMRCQPILGHNTVFWYRQTMMQGLELLAYFRNRAPLDDSGMPKDRFSAEMPDATLATLKIQPSEPRDSAVYFCASVEDRGRNSPLHFGNGTRLTVT.

This chain uses TRBV3-1 (or the pseudogene TRBV3-2) with TRBJ2-1; D remains ambiguous. Germline CDR1 LGHDT, CDR2 YNNKEL (reference sequence). This CDR3 contains 14 residues. V shed 4 bases and J shed 4 bases, with 11 bases lying between them. This CDR3 is CASSPNGVYNEQFF. CDR3 nucleotide sequence: TGTGCCAGCAGCCCTAATGGAGTTTACAATGAGCAGTTCTTC.

J is TRBJ2-6 and V is TRBV5-1; TRBD1 matches 7 bases. The CDR3 is 14 residues long. V lost 0 bases to trimming and J lost 8 bases; unmatched junction nucleotides: 2. The germline CDR1 and CDR2 sequences are SGHRS and YFSETQ. CDR3 loop: CASSLGQGTNVLTF. The CDR3 coding sequence is TGCGCCAGCAGCTTGGGACAGGGTACCAACGTCCTGACTTTC.

The chain has TRBV7-2 and TRBJ2-7, with TRBD1 as a possible D gene (5 bases). Germline V gene data show CDR1 as SGHTA and CDR2 as FQGNSA. The V end lost 0 bases, the J end lost 0 bases, and 18 bases lay between the germline ends. The CDR3 consists of 18 residues. CDR3 protein: CASSLAPRQTYSSYEQYF. CDR3 nucleotide sequence: TGTGCCAGCAGCTTAGCACCTAGACAGACATATAGCTCCTACGAGCAGTACTTC.

This chain connects TRBV6-6 to TRBJ1-1, with D perhaps matching TRBD1 (6 bases). The V and J ends lost 2 bases and 0 bases respectively, with 13 bases between them. Germline loops: CDR1 MNHNY, CDR2 SVGAGI (reference sequence). The CDR3 contains 16 residues. The CDR3 loop reads CASSYPGGAVNTEAFF. CDR3 DNA: TGTGCCAGCAGTTACCCGGGGGGGGCGGTGAACACTGAAGCTTTCTTT.